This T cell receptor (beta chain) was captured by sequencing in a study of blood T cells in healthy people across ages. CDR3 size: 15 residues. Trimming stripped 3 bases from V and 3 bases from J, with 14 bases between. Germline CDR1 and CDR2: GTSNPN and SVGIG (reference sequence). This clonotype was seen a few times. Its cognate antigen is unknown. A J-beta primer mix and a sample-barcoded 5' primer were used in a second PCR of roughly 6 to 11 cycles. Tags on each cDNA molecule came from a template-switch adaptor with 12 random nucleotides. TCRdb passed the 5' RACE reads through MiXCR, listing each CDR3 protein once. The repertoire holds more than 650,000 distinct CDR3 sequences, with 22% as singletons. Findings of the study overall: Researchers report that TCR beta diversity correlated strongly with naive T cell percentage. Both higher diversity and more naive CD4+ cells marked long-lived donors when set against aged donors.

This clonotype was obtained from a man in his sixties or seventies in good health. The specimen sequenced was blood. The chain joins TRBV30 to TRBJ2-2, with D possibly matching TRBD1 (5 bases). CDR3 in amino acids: CAWRAPSRDTGELFF. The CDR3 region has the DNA TGTGCCTGGAGGGCCCCCAGCAGGGACACCGGGGAGCTGTTTTTT.